The 3 T cell receptor beta chains listed next were all sequenced from one sample in a study of cytomegalovirus exposure and HLA in healthy donors. It was with 60 Vbeta and 13 Jbeta primers that the PCR ran. Sequencing used immunoSEQ multiplex PCR; TCRdb keeps in-frame clones, though not all of them. The data hold 100,000 to 150,000 clones, with 60% to 85% observed a single time. Material for sequencing was PBMCs. Source of these receptors: a woman under 30 in good health and CMV-seronegative.

This clone was detected a few times. The rearrangement uses TRBV6-5 and TRBJ1-4; 7 bases align to TRBD1. Germline V gene data show CDR1 as MNHEY and CDR2 as SVGAGI. This CDR3 is built from 15 residues. J was trimmed by 2 bases and V by 5 bases; bases with no gene match: 5. CDR3 in DNA: TGTGCCAGCAGTCGTGCAGGGGGGACTAATGAAAAACTGTTTTTT. Its translation is CASSRAGGTNEKLFF.

This sequence joins TRBV5-5 and TRBJ1-4; D is uncertain. V was cut by 5 bases and J by 7 bases, with 12 bases left in between. The CDR3 extends over 13 amino acids. Looked up from germline, CDR1 is SGHKS and CDR2 is YYEKEE (reference sequence). CDR3 nucleotides: TGTGCCAGCAGTCTGAGCTCGGGTGAAAAACTGTTTTTT. As protein: CASSLSSGEKLFF. Based on the CDR3 plus reference TRBV5-5 and TRBJ1-4, the full variable domain is DAGVTQSPTHLIKTRGQQVTLRCSPISGHKSVSWYQQVLGQGPQFIFQYYEKEERGRGNFPDRFSARQFPNYSSELNVNALLLGDSALYLCASSLSSGEKLFFGSGTQLSVL.

The chain employs TRBV30 and TRBJ2-2; D possibly corresponds to TRBD1 (6 bases). This CDR3 region has 14 residues. Germline V gene lookup returns CDR1 GTSNPN and CDR2 SVGIG (reference sequence). Trimming removed 3 bases at V and 6 bases at J, with 14 bases between. The DNA for the CDR3 is TGTGCCTGGAGGGGACACTCGGGGCCCGGGGAGCTGTTTTTT. Translated: CAWRGHSGPGELFF.